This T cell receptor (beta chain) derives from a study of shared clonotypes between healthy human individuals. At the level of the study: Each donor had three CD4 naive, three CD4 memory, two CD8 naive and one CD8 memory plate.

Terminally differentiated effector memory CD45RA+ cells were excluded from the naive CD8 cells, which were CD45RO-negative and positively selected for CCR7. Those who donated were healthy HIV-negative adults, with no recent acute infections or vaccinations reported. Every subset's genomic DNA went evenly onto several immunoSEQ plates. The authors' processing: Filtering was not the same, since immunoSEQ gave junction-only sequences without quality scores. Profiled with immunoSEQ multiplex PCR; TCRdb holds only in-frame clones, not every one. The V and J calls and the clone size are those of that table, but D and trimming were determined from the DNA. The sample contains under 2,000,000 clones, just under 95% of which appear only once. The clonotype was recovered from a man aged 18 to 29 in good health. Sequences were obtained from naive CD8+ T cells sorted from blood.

CDR3 sequence reads: CASSVGAAEGEQYF. CDR3 bases: TGTGCCAGCAGCGTAGGGGCCGCAGAGGGCGAGCAGTACTTC. The chain uses TRBV9 and TRBJ2-7; D is perhaps TRBD2 (5 bases). V gave up 0 bases and J gave up 6 bases, with 13 bases separating them. The CDR3 totals 14 residues. Germline V gives CDR1 SGDLS, CDR2 YYNGEE.